The source of this T cell receptor (beta chain) is a study of PD-1 blockade in classical Hodgkin lymphoma (dated by TCRdb to about 2020). The study in broad terms: Nivolumab dosing was 3 mg/kg intravenously every 2 weeks, continuing until either disease progression or unacceptable toxicity. The study used TCR beta sequencing and CyTOF to define a peripheral blood immune signature of response to PD-1 blockade in classical Hodgkin lymphoma.

Genomic DNA was extracted with the Qiagen DNeasy kit from unsorted PBMCs and from negatively selected CD4+ and CD8+ fractions. Amplification of TCR beta CDR3 regions was done by immunoSEQ multiplex PCR with primers that anneal to V and J segments. A synthetic immune receptor repertoire was used to minimize amplification bias, and remaining bias was computationally removed after sequencing. In the original analysis: Custom Python scripts were used to quantify repertoire diversity as the Shannon entropy index. Unsorted, CD4+ and CD8+ repertoires were analyzed separately, except in combined analyses where CD4+ and CD8+ sequences were merged in silico. Clonal expansion was defined as at least a 2-fold frequency increase after treatment relative to C1D1, with a pseudocount of 0.5 for undetected baseline clones. Clones with 0 or 1 copy at C1D1 were classified as singleton clones, and clones with 2 or more copies were classified as non-singleton clones. Clones expanded in unsorted samples were labelled as CD4+, CD8+ or unknown by matching protein sequences in sorted samples from the same patient. Diversity changes from C1D1 to C4D1 were tested in paired samples using Wilcoxon tests. The immuneACCESS repertoire file appears here via TCRdb, limited to in-frame rearrangements. These files lack a portion of the clones; in checked studies, under half of the deficit traces to unresolved V genes, and the cause of the others is not known. The D gene and trimming were derived from the DNA, and the V and J assignments and clone size from that table. The table for this sample lists roughly 90,000 clones; about 83% of them were counted only once. Of the sample, about 17% is held by the ten largest clones.

Broader findings and caveats from the paper: Among trial patients, those achieving complete response had baseline diversity similar to that of newly diagnosed patients, while diversity was significantly lower in partial responders and progressors. By C4D1, a significant rise was seen in CD4+ TCR diversity but not in CD8+ TCR diversity (p=0.0027 vs p=0.16), and the rise was most apparent among complete responders (p=0.02). Diversity was lower in patients who began nivolumab less than 1 year after ASCT, so these patients were left out of later analyses to avoid confounding by immune reconstitution. The study was restricted to a single clinical trial cohort, and the causes of repertoire differences, possibly disease activity or prior therapy, were left undefined. Newly diagnosed patients were reported to have lower baseline TCR diversity than healthy donors, and relapsed/refractory patients were reported to have lower baseline TCR diversity still.

Deletion took 0 bases off V and 0 bases off J, with a span of 10 bases between the germline ends. The CDR3 covers 16 residues, taking in both the cysteine and the phenylalanine. Only the CDR3 part of the read is kept: 48 bases, read in frame from the first base. The germline V gene supplies CDR1 KGHSH and CDR2 LQKENI. This clone occurred once. Its antigen is still unknown. No per-base quality is available; no much larger clone lies one base away. This specimen's time point label, interpreted: cycle 4 day 1 (C4D1), after around six weeks of nivolumab. All trial patients had relapsed after autologous stem cell transplantation, with cohorts A, B and C differing in prior brentuximab vedotin exposure. The trial cohort included roughly 60 patients with relapsed/refractory classical Hodgkin lymphoma, and each patient had a best overall response of complete response, partial response or progressive disease. Trial patients were treated with single-agent nivolumab in the multi-cohort phase II CheckMate 205 trial. Best overall response was determined by an independent review committee according to the 2007 International Working Group response criteria. Trial PBMCs were collected immediately before nivolumab initiation (C1D1) and during therapy at cycle 2 day 1 and cycle 4 day 1. Peripheral blood was collected in 8 mL Vacutainer Cell Preparation Tubes, from which PBMCs were isolated by centrifugation and then cryopreserved.

Material: peripheral blood mononuclear cells (PBMCs), obtained before the fourth cycle of nivolumab. The receptor was derived from a human donor with classical Hodgkin lymphoma. This receptor chain uses TRBV18 and TRBJ2-3; the D gene cannot be named for sure. The DNA sequence is as follows: TGTGCCAGCTCACCACCGAATAGGGCTAGCACAGATACGCAGTATTTT. It codes for CASSPPNRASTDTQYF.